This TCR beta chain was sequenced in a study of T-cell reconstitution after alpha-beta-depleted transplantation in children. The study's findings and limits: Some patients owed their high day-60 TCRbeta diversity to surviving recipient T cells and thymic progenitors. A year had passed since transplant, and T-cell counts and diversity by then came mostly from newly produced T cells.

Researchers prepared the TCRbeta library using unique molecular identifiers, the study reports. TCRdb reprocessed the PCR reads with MiXCR, giving one entry per CDR3 protein. The sample shows 200,000 to 250,000 distinct CDR3 sequences, around 25% of them seen only once. V was cut by 2 bases and J by 5 bases, with 7 bases left in between. The CDR3 consists of 13 residues. Germline CDR1 and CDR2: MNHEY and SVGAGI. On this clonotype itself: Its cognate antigen is unknown.

The sample consisted of PBMCs, mostly from graft donor cells, taken 360 days after TCRalphabeta/CD19-depleted stem cell transplant. The sequence was collected from a female patient aged 2-9 years who had a stem cell transplant for congenital amegakaryocytic thrombocytopenia, so the T cells may come from the graft donor. V gene TRBV6-5 combines with J gene TRBJ2-1; the D gene is possibly TRBD1 (5 bases). For the CDR3, the DNA is TGTGCCAGCAGTTACGGGGCGGACAATGAGCAGTTCTTC. Protein sequence: CASSYGADNEQFF.